This TCR beta chain was sequenced in a study of graft-versus-host responses after intestinal transplantation. CDR3 length equals 16 residues. Germline assignment: CDR1 SGHAT and CDR2 FQDESV (reference sequence). V lost 5 bases and J 7 bases, leaving 20 bases between the germline ends. Only in-frame clones appear in the TCRdb table, and some are missing; sequencing was by immunoSEQ multiplex PCR. The profile shows around 40,000 clones, less than 90% of them singletons. The source was PBMCs, collected about 990 days after transplant. The receptor was derived from a human patient who received an intestinal transplant, so some T cells may come from the graft donor. This sequence joins TRBV11-1 and TRBJ2-2; the D gene is possibly TRBD1 (6 bases). In nucleotides, the CDR3 is TGTGCCAGCAGCGATACAGGGTGGTCTGTGAACGGGGAGCTGTTTTTT. This sequence encodes CASSDTGWSVNGELFF.